This TCR beta chain is drawn from a study of T cell responses to AZD1222 COVID-19 vaccine. Across the whole study: Pooling covered second doses at about 4 or about 12 weeks. Study results and caveats: There were mostly white British donors and more females than males, and clonal diversity was possibly underestimated. Following two doses of AZD1222, Spike-specific TCR breadth and depth rose. Targets within unmutated variant regions were reportedly found for nearly half of spike-specific TCRs.

TCRdb keeps only in-frame clones here, not all; method: immunoSEQ multiplex PCR. Of 130,000 to 150,000 clones listed, over 85% are singletons. With V trimmed by 7 bases and J by 2 bases, 7 bases remained unmatched. Germline CDR1 and CDR2: SQVTM and ANQGSEA. CDR3 length: 13 amino acids. Comments on this clone: The target antigen is unknown.

This clonotype was sampled from an adult in good health. This sequence joins TRBV29-1 and TRBJ2-7; 8 bases are shared with TRBD1. The sample consisted of peripheral blood, taken on day 0 of AZD1222 vaccination. The CDR3 DNA reads TGCAGCGCCGGGACAGGCTATACCTACGAGCAGTACTTC. It specifies CSAGTGYTYEQYF.